The subject of this entry is one T cell receptor beta chain. Original processing methods: Researchers report that nucleated cell counts were estimated from reference gene primer amplification. Profiling relied on immunoSEQ multiplex PCR, and the TCRdb table lists in-frame clones only, not all of them. The V and J calls and clone size were taken over from that table, and D and trimming were inferred from the DNA. The sample contains roughly 100,000 clones, roughly 85% of which appear only once. These data belong to a study of blood T cell repertoires in COVID-19. Study in general: Specimens from acute and convalescent COVID-19 originated in the United States, Italy and Spain. T cells, B-cell-depleted T cells, or PBMCs provided the cDNA or gDNA that served as material.

This CDR3 spans 13 amino acids. The V gene's germline CDR1 is LNHDA and CDR2 SQIVND (reference sequence). V lost 4 bases to trimming and J lost 7 bases, with 14 bases between them. Specimen: peripheral blood. The TCR comes from a woman aged 70-85 years with active or convalescent COVID-19. This chain uses TRBV19 with TRBJ2-7, with D possibly TRBD1 on 6 matching bases. The CDR3 sequence: CASSNRVYGEQYF. The CDR3 coding sequence is TGTGCCAGTAGTAACAGGGTCTACGGGGAGCAGTACTTC.